Listed below are T cell receptor beta chains from one sample, sequenced in a study of vaccination effects on CD4 cells after COVID-19. The antigens these receptors bind are not known. The table came from immunoSEQ multiplex PCR; TCRdb's copy has only in-frame clones and leaves some out. The profile shows some 52,000 clones, more than 75% of them singletons. The sample consisted of CD4+ T cells from PBMCs cultured with HCoV-OC43 spike peptides, taken before COVID-19 vaccination. The receptors derive from a human donor who received a COVID-19 vaccine. CDR3s include the opening cysteine and the closing phenylalanine or tryptophan. A D gene is named only where the DNA matches it firmly. Clone size is shown for a subset of rows, as once, few, many or a class of expanded clone.

V gene,CDR3 length,J gene,clone size,D gene,CDR3 protein,CDR3 DNA
TRBV2,14,TRBJ2-3,-,-,CASTSWDSTDTQYF,TGTGCCAGCACCTCCTGGGACAGCACAGATACGCAGTATTTT
TRBV6-6,14,TRBJ2-5,-,-,CASSPGAGRETQYF,TGTGCCAGCAGCCCGGGGGCAGGGCGAGAGACCCAGTACTTC
TRBV6-4,17,TRBJ1-1,-,-,CASSPQLHTGVNTEAFF,TGTGCCAGCAGTCCACAACTACACACAGGAGTGAACACTGAAGCTTTCTTT
TRBV5-8,13,TRBJ1-1,-,-,CASSLGANTEAFF,TGTGCCAGCAGCTTGGGGGCTAACACTGAAGCTTTCTTT
TRBV5-6,13,TRBJ1-1,once,-,CASSFGKNTEAFF,TGTGCCAGCAGCTTCGGAAAGAACACTGAAGCTTTCTTT
TRBV5-1,15,TRBJ2-1,-,-,CASSRGSSDMNEQFF,TGCGCCAGCAGCCGGGGCTCTAGCGATATGAATGAGCAGTTCTTC
TRBV6-5,15,TRBJ1-3,once,TRBD1,CASSLNRGSGNTIYF,TGTGCCAGCAGTCTTAACAGGGGATCTGGAAACACCATATATTTT
TRBV19,13,TRBJ2-2,few,-,CASSFRDTGELFF,TGTGCCAGTAGTTTCAGGGACACCGGGGAGCTGTTTTTT
TRBV10-3,12,TRBJ1-1,once,-,CAISDRAPEAFF,TGTGCCATCAGTGACAGGGCCCCTGAAGCTTTCTTT
TRBV20-1,17,TRBJ2-3,-,TRBD2,CSASYVVAGASTDTQYF,TGCAGTGCTAGTTATGTGGTCGCGGGAGCTAGCACAGATACGCAGTATTTT
TRBV5-1,15,TRBJ1-1,-,TRBD1,CASSSNPGGWTEAFF,TGCGCCAGCAGCTCCAACCCAGGGGGCTGGACTGAAGCTTTCTTT
TRBV10-3,17,TRBJ1-1,-,-,CAISGVLGVGMNTEAFF,TGTGCCATCAGTGGAGTTTTAGGGGTGGGCATGAACACTGAAGCTTTCTTT
TRBV4-1,13,TRBJ1-2,-,-,CASSHPFEGGYTF,TGCGCCAGCAGCCACCCTTTTGAGGGTGGCTACACCTTC
TRBV29-1,12,TRBJ2-6,-,-,CSVTSGANVLTF,TGCAGCGTGACTTCTGGGGCCAACGTCCTGACTTTC
TRBV9,13,TRBJ2-1,-,-,CASSEHSYNEQFF,TGTGCCAGCTCGGAACACTCCTACAATGAGCAGTTCTTC
TRBV21-1,14,TRBJ1-2,-,-,CASSKTEISYGYTF,TGTGCCAGCAGCAAGACAGAGATTTCGTATGGCTACACCTTC
TRBV18,16,TRBJ1-3,-,-,CASSPQGSSSGNTIYF,TGTGCCAGCTCACCACAGGGATCCTCCTCTGGAAACACCATATATTTT
TRBV5-1,17,TRBJ2-6,once,TRBD1,CASSSPGQSSGANVLTF,TGCGCCAGCAGCTCTCCGGGACAGAGCTCTGGGGCCAACGTCCTGACTTTC
TRBV7-9,14,TRBJ2-3,-,TRBD2,CASSLASGTDTQYF,TGTGCCAGCAGCTTAGCAAGCGGGACGGATACGCAGTATTTT
TRBV19,13,TRBJ1-5,-,-,CASNLGGAWPQHF,TGTGCCAGTAACCTGGGAGGGGCCTGGCCCCAGCATTTT
TRBV3-1/TRBV3-2,14,TRBJ2-1,-,-,CASSQSLEGDEQFF,TGTGCCAGCAGCCAATCTCTGGAGGGCGATGAGCAGTTCTTC
TRBV5-5,12,TRBJ2-1,-,-,CASSLTSNEQFF,TGTGCCAGCAGCCTAACTAGCAATGAGCAGTTCTTC
TRBV25-1,14,TRBJ1-5,-,-,CASSSIGPGQPQHF,TGTGCCAGCAGTTCGATCGGCCCGGGTCAGCCCCAGCATTTT
TRBV29-1,14,TRBJ1-1,-,-,CSVEDRASNTEAFF,TGCAGCGTTGAAGATCGGGCCTCGAACACTGAAGCTTTCTTT
TRBV7-3,16,TRBJ2-1,-,TRBD2,CASSLRSGGASREQFF,TGTGCCAGCAGCTTACGTAGCGGGGGGGCCTCTCGGGAGCAGTTCTTC
TRBV6-2/TRBV6-3,15,TRBJ2-2,-,-,CASSYGLFNTGELFF,TGTGCCAGCAGTTACGGTCTTTTTAACACCGGGGAGCTGTTTTTT
TRBV3-1/TRBV3-2,14,TRBJ1-2,-,TRBD1,CASSQVDRVYGYTF,TGTGCCAGCAGCCAAGTTGACAGGGTCTATGGCTACACCTTC
TRBV5-1,13,TRBJ1-1,-,-,CASSLAPNTEAFF,TGCGCCAGCAGCTTGGCCCCGAACACTGAAGCTTTCTTT
TRBV5-1,12,TRBJ1-2,once,-,CASSLGQRRYTF,TGCGCCAGCAGCTTGGGGCAGAGACGCTACACCTTC